This TCR beta chain was sequenced for a study of shared clonotypes between healthy human individuals. General observations from the study: There were few donors, and this limited the genetic and exposure-history diversity represented. Shared clonotypes across all four donors exceeded non-shared ones in generation probability.

The authors divided CD4+ cells into CD45RA+ naive and CD45RA-negative memory subsets. As processed by the authors: Because ImmunoSEQ provided only junction sequences with no quality scores, the filtering differed. The assay was immunoSEQ multiplex PCR, and TCRdb's table has in-frame clones only and misses some. V and J calls and clone size are copied from that table; D and trimming were computed from the DNA. The data show 850,000 to 1,200,000 clones, around 74% seen once. A remark on this clone: Its target is not known.

This clonotype was obtained from a young man in good health. The sequenced sample was memory CD4+ T cells sorted from blood. Subset here: CD45RA-negative fraction.

In nucleotides, the CDR3 is TGCGCCAGCAGCCTTCTGGGGGATGAGCAGTTCTTC. Its translation: CASSLLGDEQFF. The chain is built from TRBV5-1 and TRBJ2-1, with D perhaps TRBD1 or TRBD2 (5 bases each). The CDR3 loop spans 12 amino acids. Germline V gives CDR1 SGHRS, CDR2 YFSETQ. Trimming removed 4 bases at V and 8 bases at J, with 10 bases between.